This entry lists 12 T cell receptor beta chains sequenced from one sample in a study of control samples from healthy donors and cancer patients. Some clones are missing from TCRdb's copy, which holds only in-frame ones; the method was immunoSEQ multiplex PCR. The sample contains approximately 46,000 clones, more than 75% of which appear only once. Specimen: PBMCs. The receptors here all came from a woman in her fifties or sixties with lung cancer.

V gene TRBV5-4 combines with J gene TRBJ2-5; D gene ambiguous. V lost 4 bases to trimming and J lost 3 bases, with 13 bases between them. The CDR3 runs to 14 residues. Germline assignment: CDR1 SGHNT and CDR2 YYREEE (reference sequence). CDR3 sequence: CASSPDVAEETQYF. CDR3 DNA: TGTGCCAGCAGCCCGGACGTCGCGGAAGAGACCCAGTACTTC. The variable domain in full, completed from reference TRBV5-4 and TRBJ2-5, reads ETGVTQSPTHLIKTRGQQVTLRCSSQSGHNTVSWYQQALGQGPQFIFQYYREEENGRGNFPPRFSGLQFPNYSSELNVNALELDDSALYLCASSPDVAEETQYFGPGTRLLVL.

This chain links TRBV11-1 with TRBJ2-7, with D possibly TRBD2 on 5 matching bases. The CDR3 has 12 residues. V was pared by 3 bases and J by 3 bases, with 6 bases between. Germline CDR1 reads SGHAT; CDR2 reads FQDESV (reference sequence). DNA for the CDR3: TGTGCCAGCAGCTTCGGACTCTACGAGCAGTACTTC. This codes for CASSFGLYEQYF.

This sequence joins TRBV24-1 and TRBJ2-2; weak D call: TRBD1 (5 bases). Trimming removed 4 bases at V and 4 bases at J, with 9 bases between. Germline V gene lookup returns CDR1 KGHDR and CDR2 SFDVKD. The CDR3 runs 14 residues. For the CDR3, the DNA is TGTGCCACCAGTGAACCCCAGGGCACCGGGGAGCTGTTTTTT. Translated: CATSEPQGTGELFF.

The CDR3 bases are TGTGCCACCCAAGGCGGGGCGCTTAACTATGGCTACACCTTC. This codes for CATQGGALNYGYTF. V is TRBV2 and J is TRBJ1-2; possibly TRBD1 for D (5 bases). Germline V CDR1 and CDR2: SNHLY, FYNNEI. V was shortened by 10 bases and J by 1 base, with 16 bases between the two germline ends. This CDR3 has 14 residues.

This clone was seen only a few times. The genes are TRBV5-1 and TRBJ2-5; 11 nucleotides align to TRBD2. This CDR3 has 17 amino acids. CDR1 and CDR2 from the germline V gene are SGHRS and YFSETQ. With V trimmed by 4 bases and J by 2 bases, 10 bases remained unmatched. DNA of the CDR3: TGCGCCAGCAGCCATAACCCCTGGACTAGCGGGCAAGAGACCCAGTACTTC. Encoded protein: CASSHNPWTSGQETQYF.

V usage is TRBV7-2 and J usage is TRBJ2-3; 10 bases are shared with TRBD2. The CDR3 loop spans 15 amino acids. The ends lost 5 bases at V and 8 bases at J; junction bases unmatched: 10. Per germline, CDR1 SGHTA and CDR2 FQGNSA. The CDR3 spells CASSPISGRAGTQYF. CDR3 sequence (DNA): TGTGCCAGCAGCCCCATCAGCGGGAGGGCCGGTACGCAGTATTTT.

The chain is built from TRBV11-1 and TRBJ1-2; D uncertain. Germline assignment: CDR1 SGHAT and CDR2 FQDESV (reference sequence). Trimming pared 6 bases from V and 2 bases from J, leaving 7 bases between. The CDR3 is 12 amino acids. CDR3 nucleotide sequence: TGTGCCAGCAGTTCTCACAACTATGGCTACACCTTC. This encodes CASSSHNYGYTF.

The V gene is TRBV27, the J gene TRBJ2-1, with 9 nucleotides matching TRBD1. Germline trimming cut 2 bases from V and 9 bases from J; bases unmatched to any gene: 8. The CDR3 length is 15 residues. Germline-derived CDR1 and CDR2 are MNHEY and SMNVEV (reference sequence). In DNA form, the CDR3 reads TGTGCCAGCAGTTTAAGGTCCGGGACAGGGACTGAGCAGTTCTTC. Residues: CASSLRSGTGTEQFF.

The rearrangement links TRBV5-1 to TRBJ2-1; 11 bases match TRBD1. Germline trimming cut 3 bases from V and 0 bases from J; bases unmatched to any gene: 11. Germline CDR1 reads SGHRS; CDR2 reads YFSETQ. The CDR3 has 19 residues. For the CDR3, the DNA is TGCGCCAGCAGCTCTCGTCCCGGGACAGGGGGTACCTCCTACAATGAGCAGTTCTTC. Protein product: CASSSRPGTGGTSYNEQFF.

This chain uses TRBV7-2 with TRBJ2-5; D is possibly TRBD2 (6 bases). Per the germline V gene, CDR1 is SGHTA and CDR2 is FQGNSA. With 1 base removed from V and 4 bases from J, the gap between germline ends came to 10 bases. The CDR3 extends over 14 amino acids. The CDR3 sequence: CASSLGGTLETQYF. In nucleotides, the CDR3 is TGTGCCAGCAGCTTAGGCGGGACCCTAGAGACCCAGTACTTC.

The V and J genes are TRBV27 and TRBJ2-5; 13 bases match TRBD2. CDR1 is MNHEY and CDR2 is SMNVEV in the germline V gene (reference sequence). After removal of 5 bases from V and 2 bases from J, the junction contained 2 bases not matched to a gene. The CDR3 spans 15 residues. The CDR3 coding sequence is TGTGCCAGCAGTCGACTAGCGGGAGGTCAAGAGACCCAGTACTTC. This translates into CASSRLAGGQETQYF.

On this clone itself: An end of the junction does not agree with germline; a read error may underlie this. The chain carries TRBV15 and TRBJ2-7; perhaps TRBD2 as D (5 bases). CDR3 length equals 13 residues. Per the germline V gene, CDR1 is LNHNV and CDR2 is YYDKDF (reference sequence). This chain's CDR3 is CATTPEDSYEQYF. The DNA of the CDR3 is TGTGCAACCACTCCGGAGGACTCCTACGAGCAGTACTTC. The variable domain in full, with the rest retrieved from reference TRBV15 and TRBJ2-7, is DAMVIQNPRYQVTQFGKPVTLSCSQTLNHNVMYWYQQKSSQAPKLLFHYYDKDFNNEADTPDNFQSRRPNTSFCFLDIRSPGLGDTAMYLCATTPEDSYEQYFGPGTRLTVT.